Each of the 7 T cell receptor beta chains below was sequenced from the same sample in a study of cytomegalovirus exposure and HLA in healthy donors. The PCR ran on 60 Vbeta and 13 Jbeta primers. Libraries were prepared by immunoSEQ multiplex PCR; TCRdb keeps only in-frame clonotypes and omits some of them. Seen here are a few hundred thousand clones, 77% observed once, and the top ten hold less than 3.5%. Sequenced material: PBMCs. These receptors all come from a woman aged 60-70 years in good health and CMV-seropositive.

V usage is TRBV19 and J usage is TRBJ2-7; D may be TRBD2 (6 bases). Trimming stripped 11 bases from V and 4 bases from J, with 15 bases between. Germline CDR1 is LNHDA and CDR2 is SQIVND (reference sequence). CDR3 length: 12 residues. The CDR3 sequence is CASSSGLYEQYF. The CDR3 coding sequence is TGTGCCTCCAGTAGCGGACTATACGAGCAGTACTTC.

The chain links TRBV7-2 to TRBJ1-2; TRBD1 matches at 9 bases. V lost 1 base and J lost 7; bases outside the gene matches: 4. CDR1 is SGHTA, CDR2 FQGNSA, per germline. This CDR3 has 14 amino acids. For the CDR3, the DNA is TGTGCCAGCAGCTTAGGCGGGACAGGGTTTGGCTACACCTTC. Residues: CASSLGGTGFGYTF.

The chain recombines TRBV4-2 with TRBJ1-4, with D tentatively TRBD1 (5 bases). CDR1 and CDR2 (germline): LGHNA, YNFKEQ. The CDR3 sequence is 13 residues long. The V gene lost 4 bases and the J gene lost 8 bases, with 11 bases spanning the gap. The CDR3, as DNA: TGTGCCAGCAGCCCGAGGGAGGGGGAAAAACTGTTTTTT. It translates to CASSPREGEKLFF.

V is TRBV30 and J is TRBJ1-2; D gene ambiguous. The germline V gene has CDR1 GTSNPN and CDR2 SVGIG (reference sequence). The V end lost 0 bases, the J end lost 6 bases, and 11 bases lay between the germline ends. The CDR3 has 13 amino acids. The CDR3 region is CAWSVLGRNGYTF. The CDR3 DNA reads TGTGCCTGGAGTGTACTGGGCAGGAATGGCTACACCTTC. The whole variable domain, remainder taken from reference TRBV30 and TRBJ1-2, is SQTIHQWPATLVQPVGSPLSLECTVEGTSNPNLYWYRQAAGRGLQLLFYSVGIGQISSEVPQNLSASRPQDRQFILSSKKLLLSDSGFYLCAWSVLGRNGYTFGSGTRLTVV.

This clone was seen just once. J is TRBJ2-2 and V is TRBV11-2; D is undetermined. Germline V CDR1 and CDR2: SGHAT, FQNNGV. V shed 0 bases and J shed 6 bases, with 5 bases lying between them. The CDR3 loop spans 13 amino acids. The CDR3 nucleotides read TGTGCCAGCAGCTTAGATCTAGCCGGGGAGCTGTTTTTT. As protein: CASSLDLAGELFF.

V and J are TRBV7-8 and TRBJ2-1; TRBD1 matches at 7 bases. Germline CDR1 and CDR2: SGHVS and FQNEAQ. There are 17 residues in the CDR3. V was pared by 2 bases and J by 2 bases, with 9 bases of the junction left unmatched. The DNA for the CDR3 is TGTGCCAGCAGCTTACCCTCATGGGGGACAGCCTACAATGAGCAGTTCTTC. Translating gives CASSLPSWGTAYNEQFF.

The rearrangement joins TRBV30 to TRBJ2-1, with 7 positions matching TRBD1. Trimming at V came to 4 bases and at J to 8 bases, leaving 5 bases not matched to a gene. Germline V lookup: CDR1 GTSNPN, CDR2 SVGIG (reference sequence). The CDR3 spans 12 residues. Written as DNA, the CDR3 is TGTGCCTGGAATCACAGGGGACATGAGCAGTTCTTC. Translating gives CAWNHRGHEQFF.